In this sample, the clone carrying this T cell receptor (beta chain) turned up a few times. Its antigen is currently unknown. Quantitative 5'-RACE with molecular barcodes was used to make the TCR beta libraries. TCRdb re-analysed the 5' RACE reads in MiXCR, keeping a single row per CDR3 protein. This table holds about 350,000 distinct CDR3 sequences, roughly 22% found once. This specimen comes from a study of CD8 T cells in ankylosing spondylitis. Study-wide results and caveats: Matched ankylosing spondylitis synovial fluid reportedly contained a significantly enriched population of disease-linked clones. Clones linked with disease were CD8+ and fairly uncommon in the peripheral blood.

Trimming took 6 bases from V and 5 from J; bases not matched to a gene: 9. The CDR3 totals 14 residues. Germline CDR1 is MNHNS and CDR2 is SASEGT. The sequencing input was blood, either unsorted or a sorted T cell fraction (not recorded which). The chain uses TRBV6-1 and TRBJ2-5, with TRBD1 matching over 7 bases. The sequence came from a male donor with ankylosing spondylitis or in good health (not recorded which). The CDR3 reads CASRLRGSLETQYF. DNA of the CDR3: TGTGCCAGCAGGCTCAGGGGGTCTTTGGAGACCCAGTACTTC.